The 23 T cell receptor beta chains reported below all come from one sample, sequenced in a study of blood T cells in healthy people across ages. Primers used in a second PCR of about 7 to 12 cycles were a sample-barcoded 5' primer and a J-beta primer mix. MiXCR, run by TCRdb on the 5' RACE reads, gives a single entry per CDR3 protein. Here the sample spans about 1.4 million distinct CDR3 sequences, roughly 64% being singletons. Source material: blood. These TCRs come from a man aged 18 to 35 in good health.

The J gene is TRBJ2-5, the V gene TRBV6-2 or TRBV6-3, with D unclear. Germline assignment: CDR1 MNHEY and CDR2 SVGEGT. The CDR3 extends over 15 amino acids. V dropped 2 bases and J dropped 0 bases, with 10 bases sitting between them. The chain's CDR3 is CASSYAFAYQETQYF. DNA of the CDR3: TGTGCCAGCAGTTACGCCTTTGCTTACCAAGAGACCCAGTACTTC.

This clonotype was picked up one time. The chain carries TRBV6-2 or TRBV6-3 and TRBJ1-1; D is perhaps TRBD1 (5 bases). Trimming removed 7 bases from V and 8 bases from J, with 14 bases in between. The CDR3 extends over 12 amino acids. Germline V gives CDR1 MNHEY, CDR2 SVGEGT. CDR3 sequence reads: CASTDGRGEAFF. CDR3 nucleotides: TGTGCCAGCACCGATGGAAGGGGCGAAGCTTTCTTT.

Concerning this clonotype: A much larger clone sits a single nucleotide away, making a read error possible. The J gene is TRBJ2-5, the V gene TRBV13, with D tentatively TRBD2 (5 bases). The DNA end is more similar to TRBJ2-7, so the J call may be wrong. The germline gives CDR1 PRHDT, CDR2 FYEKMQ (reference sequence). The CDR3 contains 13 residues. The CDR3 sequence: CASTPEGAYEQYF. In nucleotides, the CDR3 is TGTGCCAGCACCCCTGAGGGAGCCTACGAGCAGTACTTC.

V is TRBV7-6 and J is TRBJ2-1; tentatively, D is TRBD1 (6 bases). The CDR3 runs to 17 residues. The V gene's germline CDR1 is SGHVS and CDR2 FNYEAQ. Between the trimmed V and J ends, which lost 0 bases and 9 bases, there was a span of 21 bases. The CDR3 region is CASSLAGPEQGSPEQFF. The DNA for the CDR3 is TGTGCCAGCAGCTTAGCCGGACCGGAACAGGGATCCCCTGAGCAGTTCTTC.

The gene calls are TRBV15 and TRBJ1-2, with no clear D. Germline loops: CDR1 LNHNV, CDR2 YYDKDF (reference sequence). The CDR3 runs to 15 residues. The ends were cut back, 3 bases at V and 2 bases at J, with 13 bases in the middle. The CDR3 DNA is TGTGCCACCAGCAGTGGAAGAGCGGAGAACTATGGCTACACCTTC. This sequence encodes CATSSGRAENYGYTF.

The genes are TRBV6-1 and TRBJ1-2; no reliable D call. The V gene lost 4 bases and the J gene lost 8 bases, with 11 bases spanning the gap. CDR1 is MNHNS, CDR2 SASEGT, per germline. The CDR3 runs 12 residues. CDR3 protein: CASSVSGGGYTF. DNA for the CDR3: TGTGCCAGCAGTGTCTCGGGTGGAGGCTACACCTTC.

This clonotype has a single count. V is TRBV15 and J is TRBJ1-1; TRBD1 might be the D (5 bases). Germline CDR1 and CDR2: LNHNV and YYDKDF (reference sequence). CDR3 length: 17 residues. V was clipped by 3 bases and J by 4 bases, with 21 bases between them. The CDR3 loop is CATSRDFGGRVATEAFF. The CDR3 nucleotides read TGTGCCACCAGCAGGGACTTTGGCGGCAGGGTGGCCACTGAAGCTTTCTTT.

In its sample, this clonotype was seen a few times. One junction end does not reproduce the germline sequence, and a read error may be involved. The V call is TRBV7-7, the J call TRBJ2-1, with a tentative D call TRBD1 (6 bases). Germline V gene lookup returns CDR1 SSHAT and CDR2 FNYEAQ (reference sequence). This CDR3 is 13 amino acids long. CDR3 sequence: CASSSQGLGEQFF. CDR3 bases: TGTGCTAGCAGCTCCCAGGGGTTGGGAGAGCAGTTCTTC.

CDR3: CASTQIGEQFF. The CDR3, as DNA: TGTGCCAGCACCCAGATCGGGGAGCAGTTCTTC. V usage is TRBV12-3 or TRBV12-4 and J usage is TRBJ2-1; no reliable D call. V dropped 7 bases and J dropped 10 bases, with 11 bases sitting between them. The CDR3 totals 11 residues.

This chain links TRBV18 with TRBJ1-2; TRBD1 might be the D (5 bases). There are 13 residues in the CDR3. V gave up 2 bases and J gave up 8 bases, with 12 bases separating them. CDR1 is KGHSH and CDR2 is LQKENI in the germline V gene. The CDR3 loop reads CASSPGGFDGYTF. The CDR3 bases are TGTGCCAGCTCACCAGGGGGGTTTGACGGCTACACCTTC.

This clonotype has only one observation. V and J are TRBV7-2 and TRBJ1-2; TRBD1 might be the D (5 bases). V lost 3 bases, J lost 5 bases, and 13 bases lay in between. The germline gives CDR1 SGHTA, CDR2 FQGNSA. The length of the CDR3 is 14 residues. The CDR3 loop is CASSFGDRPYGYTF. DNA for the CDR3: TGTGCCAGCAGCTTTGGCGACAGACCATATGGCTACACCTTC.

J is TRBJ2-1 and V is TRBV29-1; 8 positions agree with TRBD2. V trimming: 7 bases; J trimming: 3 bases; junction bases outside the gene matches: 11. Germline V gives CDR1 SQVTM, CDR2 ANQGSEA. The length of the CDR3 is 15 residues. The CDR3 spells CSAYGLADDYNEQFF. CDR3 nucleotide sequence: TGCAGCGCGTACGGACTAGCCGATGACTACAATGAGCAGTTCTTC.

This sequence joins TRBV29-1 and TRBJ2-4; D is unclear. Trimming removed 8 bases at V and 7 bases at J, with 6 bases between. The CDR3 spans 9 residues. Germline V gene data show CDR1 as SQVTM and CDR2 as ANQGSEA. The CDR3 DNA reads TGCAGCTTGCTGAACATTCAGTACTTC. It translates to CSLLNIQYF.

The chain is built from TRBV6-5 and TRBJ1-4, with no clear D. The CDR3 contains 14 residues. The germline V gene encodes CDR1 MNHEY and CDR2 SVGAGI. V shed 10 bases and J shed 0 bases, with 12 bases lying between them. CDR3 loop: CATTRSATNEKLFF. The CDR3 DNA reads TGTGCCACCACTCGGTCGGCAACTAATGAAAAACTGTTTTTT.

V and J are TRBV5-1 and TRBJ2-3; D is unclear. The CDR3 runs to 14 residues. Germline V gene sequence: CDR1 SGHRS, CDR2 YFSETQ. The ends were cut back, 7 bases at V and 3 bases at J, with 15 bases in the middle. CDR3 sequence reads: CASLPGGLTDTQYF. The CDR3 DNA sequence: TGCGCCAGCCTGCCCGGTGGGTTAACAGATACGCAGTATTTT.

This clonotype has just a few counts. The V gene is TRBV4-3, the J gene TRBJ2-2, with D unresolved. The V and J ends lost 1 base and 1 base respectively, with 7 bases between them. The CDR3 runs to 15 residues. CDR1 and CDR2 (germline): LGHNA, YSLEER. CDR3 in DNA: TGCGCCAGCAGCCAAGTCCTGCAGAACACCGGGGAGCTGTTTTTT. Amino acids: CASSQVLQNTGELFF.

This clonotype was picked up a small number of times. V usage is TRBV29-1 and J usage is TRBJ2-1, with D possibly being TRBD2 (5 bases). The ends were cut back, 4 bases at V and 4 bases at J, with 11 bases in the middle. CDR1 and CDR2 (germline): SQVTM, ANQGSEA. This CDR3 region has 13 residues. CDR3 sequence reads: CSVGGLLYNEQFF. CDR3 in DNA: TGCAGCGTTGGAGGGTTACTTTACAATGAGCAGTTCTTC.

The chain recombines TRBV6-1 with TRBJ2-6; D is undetermined. Germline V gene lookup returns CDR1 MNHNS and CDR2 SASEGT. Trimming left V 8 bases short and J 4 bases short, with 12 bases between. This CDR3 comprises 14 residues. The CDR3 coding sequence is TGTGCCAGCGAAAGGTCTTGGGGGGCCAACGTCCTGACTTTC. This encodes CASERSWGANVLTF.

This clonotype was found a few times. This chain joins TRBV4-1 and TRBJ1-2; D remains unclear. Trimming left V 0 bases short and J 2 bases short, with 7 bases between. Germline V gene data show CDR1 as MGHRA and CDR2 as YSYEKL. The CDR3 is 14 residues long. The CDR3 protein is CASSQEARNYGYTF. DNA of the CDR3: TGCGCCAGCAGCCAAGAAGCCAGAAACTATGGCTACACCTTC.

In its sample, this clonotype was seen once. The J gene is TRBJ2-5, the V gene TRBV6-5, with D maybe TRBD2 (5 bases). Trimming left V 0 bases short and J 7 bases short, with 9 bases between. This CDR3 has 13 residues. Per the germline V gene, CDR1 is MNHEY and CDR2 is SVGAGI. CDR3 in DNA: TGTGCCAGCAGTTACTCCCCGGCGGGGACCCAGTACTTC. Residues: CASSYSPAGTQYF.

This CDR3 is CASGEWYNEQYF. The CDR3, as DNA: TGTGCCAGCGGGGAATGGTACAATGAGCAGTACTTC. This chain connects TRBV6-2 or TRBV6-3 to TRBJ2-1; no clear D gene. The J call is in doubt because the DNA end fits TRBJ2-7 better. Germline values: CDR1 MNHEY, CDR2 SVGEGT. There are 12 residues in the CDR3.

The rearrangement links TRBV4-3 to TRBJ2-3; D not certain. Between the trimmed V and J ends, which lost 0 bases and 8 bases, there was a span of 6 bases. The CDR3 has 12 amino acids. CDR1 is LGHNA and CDR2 is YSLEER in the germline V gene. The CDR3 sequence is CASSQDVATQYF. Here the CDR3 DNA reads TGCGCCAGCAGCCAAGACGTAGCTACGCAGTATTTT.

Only a few counts were recorded for this clonotype. CDR3 bases: TGCAGTGCGTCCACACTAGCGGGAACCTACGAGCAGTACTTC. Translation: CSASTLAGTYEQYF. The V gene is TRBV20-1, the J gene TRBJ2-7; 10 bases align to TRBD2. CDR1 is DFQATT, CDR2 SNEGSKA, per germline (reference sequence). CDR3 length: 14 amino acids. V lost 6 bases, J lost 2 bases, and 7 bases stayed unmatched.